This passage covers 23 T cell receptor beta chains from one sample sequenced in a study of tumor and adjacent non-tumor tissue in lung cancer (dated by TCRdb to the late 2010s). The library was produced with multiplex PCR. This sample was sequenced with an Illumina HiSeq 2500. Following protocols modified from ARM-PCR, the researchers constructed TCRbeta libraries through three rounds of nested PCR with primers (Table S4). The public reads were quality trimmed at Q25 with fastp and then assembled into clones with MiXCR by TCRdb, keeping productive beta chains. Rows merge per CDR3 protein into single entries with the most common DNA and genes. Here the sample has 81,000 or so distinct CDR3 sequences; approximately 79% occur a single time. In total, the top ten clones hold 13% of the sample. RNA was extracted from bulk unsorted tissue and checked for quality with a NanoDrop ND-1000 and an Agilent 2100.

Sequenced: lung tumor tissue. The receptor set was obtained from a woman aged 50 to 60 with non-small cell lung cancer.

In its sample, this clonotype was seen a few times. This chain uses TRBV12-3 or TRBV12-4 with TRBJ2-1, with D possibly TRBD1 on 7 matching bases. The CDR3 sequence is 16 residues long. The CDR3 coding sequence is TGTGCAAGCCGTCGGGGCGGGACAGAGTTATTCAATGAGCAGTTCTTC. It codes for CASRRGGTELFNEQFF.

Note on this clonotype: This is likely a read error, given that the CDR3 carries no conserved phenylalanine or tryptophan at its end. The chain employs TRBV20-1 and TRBJ2-3, with D maybe TRBD2 (6 bases). There are 11 residues in the CDR3. Germline V gene lookup returns CDR1 DFQATT and CDR2 SNEGSKA (reference sequence). The CDR3 protein is CRVRRDPRQYL. CDR3 sequence (DNA): TGCAGAGTGAGGCGGGATCCTAGGCAGTATCTT.

CDR3 residues: CSTRPGGHWGTEAFF. For the CDR3, the DNA is TGCAGTACAAGGCCGGGGGGCCATTGGGGCACTGAAGCTTTCTTT. The J gene is TRBJ1-1, the V gene TRBV20-1; D might be TRBD1 (6 bases). The CDR3 runs to 15 residues. Between the trimmed V and J ends, which lost 8 bases and 4 bases, there was a span of 23 bases. Germline V gene lookup returns CDR1 DFQATT and CDR2 SNEGSKA (reference sequence).

As to this clonotype: This CDR3 is missing its conserved last phenylalanine or tryptophan, likely due to a read error. The genes are TRBV4-2 and TRBJ2-7; no firm D call. Per the germline V gene, CDR1 is LGHNA and CDR2 is YNFKEQ. V shed 1 base and J shed 0 bases, with 13 bases lying between them. This CDR3 spans 16 amino acids. CDR3 amino acids: CASSQVSPSSSYEQYL. The DNA for the CDR3 is TGTGCCAGCAGCCAAGTATCGCCCTCGAGCTCCTACGAGCAGTACTTA.

This clonotype was seen repeatedly, ten times or more. V usage is TRBV30 and J usage is TRBJ2-1; D call uncertain. Germline V CDR1 and CDR2: GTSNPN, SVGIG (reference sequence). The V gene lost 0 bases and the J gene lost 4 bases, with 4 bases spanning the gap. This CDR3 contains 12 residues. The CDR3 DNA reads TGTGCCTGGAGTGTAAGGTACAATGAGCAGTTCTTC. It encodes CAWSVRYNEQFF.

As regards this clonotype: The junction departs from germline at one end; a sequencing error may be responsible. V usage is TRBV20-1 and J usage is TRBJ1-6, with no clear D. This CDR3 spans 15 amino acids. CDR1 DFQATT and CDR2 SNEGSKA come from the germline V gene (reference sequence). The CDR3 DNA follows: TGCAATGCTAGAGTCGCGAACGGGCCCTACTTACCCCTCCACTTT. This sequence encodes CNARVANGPYLPLHF.

V usage is TRBV11-2 and J usage is TRBJ2-7; 9 positions match TRBD2. This CDR3 region has 15 residues. The ends lost 11 bases at V and 0 bases at J; junction bases unmatched: 11. Germline CDR1 SGHAT, CDR2 FQNNGV. For the CDR3, the DNA is TGTGCCTGTAGGGACAAGCGGGAGGACTCCTACGAGCAGTACTTC. It is translated as CACRDKREDSYEQYF.

Note on this clonotype: Relative to the germline gene, one junction end is altered; a read error may explain this. The chain is built from TRBV4-2 and TRBJ2-5; D is unclear. Per germline, CDR1 LGHNA and CDR2 YNFKEQ. The CDR3 consists of 15 residues. CDR3 nucleotide sequence: TGTGCCAGCAACCAAGTTTACTGGAGAGGAGAGGCCCAATACTTC. Translated: CASNQVYWRGEAQYF.

In the case of this clonotype: The CDR3 does not end in the conserved phenylalanine or tryptophan, so this is likely a read error. The chain couples TRBV11-2 to TRBJ2-1; D is perhaps TRBD1 (6 bases). This CDR3 has 12 amino acids. Germline CDR1 SGHAT, CDR2 FQNNGV. This CDR3 reads CVSTLGHYQQFL. CDR3 DNA: TGTGTCAGCACCTTGGGACACTACCAGCAGTTCCTC.

This clonotype showed up just once. The CDR3 loop reads CASSHNRGLRNEQFF. CDR3 nucleotide sequence: TGCGCCAGCAGCCATAACAGGGGGCTAAGGAATGAGCAGTTCTTC. The J gene is TRBJ2-1, the V gene TRBV4-3, with TRBD1 identical over 9 bases. V lost 3 bases to trimming and J lost 7 bases; unmatched junction nucleotides: 7. The germline gives CDR1 LGHNA, CDR2 YSLEER. The CDR3 is 15 amino acids.

About this clonotype itself: A junction boundary mismatches the germline segment, possibly from a read error. This chain joins TRBV7-6 and TRBJ1-5; D is unresolved. Germline CDR1 reads SGHVS; CDR2 reads FNYEAQ. The CDR3 contains 13 residues. Here the CDR3 reads CASSLAWDQPQLF. In DNA form, the CDR3 reads TGTGCCAGCAGCCTAGCGTGGGATCAGCCCCAGCTTTTT.

The CDR3 spells CNSHQIDRGHGYTF. The CDR3, as DNA: TGCAATTCTCACCAAATTGACAGGGGACATGGCTACACCTTC. This chain uses TRBV20-1 with TRBJ1-2, with 8 bases lining up with TRBD1. In germline, CDR1 is DFQATT, CDR2 SNEGSKA (reference sequence). This CDR3 comprises 14 residues.

Details on this clonotype: This is likely a read error, given that the CDR3 carries no conserved phenylalanine or tryptophan at its end. The V call is TRBV20-1, the J call TRBJ2-3, with 8 bases identical to TRBD2. The CDR3 extends over 14 amino acids. With V trimmed by 8 bases and J by 6 bases, 13 bases remained unmatched. Germline V CDR1 and CDR2: DFQATT, SNEGSKA (reference sequence). The CDR3 spells CSTTGGRTLDTQYI. The CDR3 DNA follows: TGCAGTACTACGGGGGGGAGAACCTTGGATACGCAGTATATT.

As concerns this clonotype: The germline gene is not matched at one end of the junction; a read error may be the cause. This chain joins TRBV11-2 and TRBJ2-3; possibly TRBD1 for D (5 bases). The CDR3 has 13 amino acids. In germline, CDR1 is SGHAT, CDR2 FQNNGV. The CDR3 loop reads CASSLGGADKQYF. CDR3 in DNA: TGTGCCAGTAGCTTAGGTGGGGCAGATAAACAGTATTTT.

For this clonotype: At one end the junction does not follow the germline gene, possibly because of a read error. V gene TRBV6-2 or TRBV6-3 combines with J gene TRBJ2-5, with 9 bases lining up with TRBD1. The CDR3 totals 12 residues. The germline CDR1 and CDR2 sequences are MNHEY and SVGEGT. CDR3 residues: CASGWTGETQYF. DNA for the CDR3: TGTGCCAGCGGGTGGACAGGGGAGACCCAATACTTC.

With respect to this clonotype: Germline is not matched at one junction end, which may reflect a read error. The rearrangement uses TRBV12-3 or TRBV12-4 and TRBJ2-2; perhaps TRBD2 as D (6 bases). The CDR3 has 16 amino acids. CDR3 residues: CASTVLTGANTVELFF. The CDR3 region has the DNA TGTGCCAGCACCGTTCTCACGGGAGCGAACACCGTGGAGCTATTTTTT.

In regard to this clonotype: Sequence at one end of the junction differs from germline and may be a read error. The rearrangement joins TRBV4-1 to TRBJ2-7; D unresolved. There are 14 residues in the CDR3. Germline-derived CDR1 and CDR2 are MGHRA and YSYEKL. CDR3 DNA sequence: TGCGCCAACAGCCAAGTACGTAGGCGCTATGAGCAGTACTTC. Translating it yields CANSQVRRRYEQYF.

As concerns this clonotype: A read error may account for a junction end that differs from germline. J is TRBJ1-4 and V is TRBV20-1; D ambiguous. CDR3 length: 13 residues. The V gene's germline CDR1 is DFQATT and CDR2 SNEGSKA (reference sequence). Here the CDR3 DNA reads TGCGGTGCTAGAGCTGTACCCAATGAAAAACTGTTTTTT. Protein sequence: CGARAVPNEKLFF.

This chain joins TRBV11-2 and TRBJ2-1; D might be TRBD2 (5 bases). V was cut by 5 bases and J by 6 bases, with 17 bases left in between. This CDR3 comprises 15 residues. Germline V gives CDR1 SGHAT, CDR2 FQNNGV. CDR3 nucleotides: TGTGCCAGCAGCCGGGGAGTGGCTATGAGCAATGAGCAGTTCTTC. Translation gives CASSRGVAMSNEQFF.

In regard to this clonotype: The junction and the germline gene differ at one end; a read error may be behind it. The V gene is TRBV4-1, the J gene TRBJ2-1, with 10 bases identical to TRBD1. Germline CDR1 is MGHRA and CDR2 is YSYEKL. The CDR3 has 14 residues. This chain's CDR3 is CASNQGQGTHEQFF. CDR3 nucleotides: TGCGCTAGCAACCAGGGACAGGGGACGCATGAGCAATTCTTC.

This rearrangement joins TRBV20-1 to TRBJ2-3, with TRBD2 identical over 8 bases. The CDR3 has 16 amino acids. Germline CDR1 is DFQATT and CDR2 is SNEGSKA (reference sequence). Unmatched junction bases numbered 13, after V lost 6 bases and J lost 2 bases. The CDR3 region has the DNA TGCAGTGCCGCGAGGGAGTTCGGGGGGGACACAGATACGCAGTATTTT. This translates into CSAAREFGGDTDTQYF.

This clonotype occurred once. The chain has TRBV12-3 or TRBV12-4 and TRBJ2-1; tentative D call: TRBD1 (5 bases). Trimming shortened V by 7 bases and J by 7 bases, and 14 bases separated the two germline ends. The CDR3 has 13 residues. CDR3: CASKVAGHNEQFF. The CDR3 DNA sequence: TGTGCCAGCAAGGTGGCAGGGCATAATGAGCAGTTCTTC.

This clonotype was recorded once. The final CDR3 position lacks the conserved phenylalanine or tryptophan, pointing to a likely read error. The V and J genes are TRBV20-1 and TRBJ2-1; 7 positions agree with TRBD2. V was clipped by 0 bases and J by 7 bases; unmatched bases: 6. Germline values: CDR1 DFQATT, CDR2 SNEGSKA (reference sequence). CDR3 length: 14 residues. This chain's CDR3 is CSARDLLGGNEQFL. Here the CDR3 DNA reads TGCAGTGCTAGAGATCTACTGGGGGGGAATGAGCAGTTCTTG.